This T cell receptor (beta chain) is drawn from a study of cytomegalovirus exposure and HLA in healthy donors. General study results and limits: HLA allele associations emerged for around 15,000 TCR beta sequences in a later analysis, at 0.05 false discovery rate.

PCR involved 60 Vbeta and 13 Jbeta primers. Only in-frame clones appear in the TCRdb table, and some are missing; sequencing was by immunoSEQ multiplex PCR. The repertoire has 270,000 or so clones, 86% of them found once; the top ten carry almost 4%. A single count supports this clone. No antigen is known for it. Germline-derived CDR1 and CDR2 are SQVTM and ANQGSEA. The ends lost 6 bases at V and 8 bases at J; junction bases unmatched: 10. The CDR3 sequence is 13 residues long. The specimen sequenced was PBMCs. The gene calls are TRBV29-1 and TRBJ2-4, with 7 positions matching TRBD1. The TCR was taken from a man between 35 and 55 years old in good health and CMV-seropositive. The CDR3 loop is CSVRGTVGYIQYF. The CDR3 nucleotides read TGCAGCGTCCGTGGGACAGTCGGTTACATTCAGTACTTC.